Sequencing of this T cell receptor beta chain was carried out in a study of blood T cell repertoires in COVID-19. This CDR3 spans 20 amino acids. CDR1 and CDR2 (germline): MNHEY, SMNVEV (reference sequence). The V segment lost 6 bases and the J segment 2 bases; nucleotides outside the gene matches: 15. Generated by immunoSEQ multiplex PCR, the TCRdb table keeps only in-frame clones and is missing some. The repertoire includes some 100,000 clones, about 86% of them detected once, and 2% to 3% sits in the top ten. The TCR sequence derives from a woman aged 45-59 years who had recovered from COVID-19. Sequences were obtained from PBMCs or T cells enriched from blood (not recorded which). This sequence joins TRBV27 and TRBJ2-3, with 15 bases matching TRBD2. The CDR3 protein is CASSYLPGTSGRFVTDTQYF. The CDR3 coding sequence is TGTGCCAGCAGCTACCTCCCCGGGACTAGCGGGAGGTTCGTCACAGATACGCAGTATTTT.